This is a list of T cell receptor beta chains from one sample in a study of shared clonotypes between healthy human individuals. Clones were read by immunoSEQ multiplex PCR, and TCRdb kept only the in-frame ones, dropping some. The sample shows some 2,000,000 clones, roughly 94% of them seen only once. Sequencing was carried out using naive CD4+ T cells sorted from blood. The source of these receptors is a man younger than 35 in good health. Each CDR3 is given with its conserved first and last residue.

V gene	J gene	CDR3 protein
TRBV6-1	TRBJ1-2	CASSEDGSVYGYTF
TRBV6-5	TRBJ2-7	CASSLIGFAYEQYF
TRBV11-3	TRBJ2-2	CASSQKTGTGELFF
TRBV6-4	TRBJ1-4	CASSDTGEKLFF
TRBV7-2	TRBJ2-5	CASSSNVLAGARETQYF
TRBV23-1	TRBJ1-6	CASSQSGGLLCNSPLHF
TRBV5-1	TRBJ1-1	CASSLIKNTEAFF
TRBV25-1	TRBJ1-5	CASSEGFQPQHF
TRBV7-2	TRBJ2-7	CASSSQLLAGDEQYF
TRBV6-1	TRBJ1-5	CASSEALARHQPQHF
TRBV2	TRBJ2-4	CASSELRAGASKNIQYF
TRBV5-4	TRBJ2-7	CASSLEPGQGYEQYF
TRBV4-3	TRBJ1-5	CASSQDAGGTGQPQHF
TRBV5-6	TRBJ1-1	CASSLANGGTEAFF
TRBV12-2	TRBJ1-2	CASRLETGNYGYTF